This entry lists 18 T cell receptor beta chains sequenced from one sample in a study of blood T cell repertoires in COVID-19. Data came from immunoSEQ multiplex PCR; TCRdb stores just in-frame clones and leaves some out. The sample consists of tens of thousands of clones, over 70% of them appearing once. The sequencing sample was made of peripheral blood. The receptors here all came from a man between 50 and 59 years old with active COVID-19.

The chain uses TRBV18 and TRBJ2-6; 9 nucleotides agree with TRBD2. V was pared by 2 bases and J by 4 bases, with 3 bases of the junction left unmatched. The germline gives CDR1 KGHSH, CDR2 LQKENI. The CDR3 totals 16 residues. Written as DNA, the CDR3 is TGTGCCAGCTCACCAGTCACTAGCGGGGGGGCCAACGTCCTGACTTTC. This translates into CASSPVTSGGANVLTF.

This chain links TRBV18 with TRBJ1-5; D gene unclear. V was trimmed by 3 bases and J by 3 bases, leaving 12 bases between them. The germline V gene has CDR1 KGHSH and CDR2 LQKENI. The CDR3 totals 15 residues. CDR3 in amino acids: CASSPLRDHNQPQHF. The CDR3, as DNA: TGTGCCAGCTCACCGCTCCGGGATCACAATCAGCCCCAGCATTTT.

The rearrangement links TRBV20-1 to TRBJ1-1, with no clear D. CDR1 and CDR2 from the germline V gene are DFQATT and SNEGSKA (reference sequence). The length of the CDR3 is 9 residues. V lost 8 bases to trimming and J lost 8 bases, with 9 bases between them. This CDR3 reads CSSEREAFF. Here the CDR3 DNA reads TGCAGTTCCGAGCGGGAAGCTTTCTTT.

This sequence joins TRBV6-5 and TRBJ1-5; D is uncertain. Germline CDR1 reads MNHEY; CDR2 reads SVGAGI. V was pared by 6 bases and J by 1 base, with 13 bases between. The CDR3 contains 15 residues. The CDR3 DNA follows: TGTGCCAGCAGGCTTGAGGGAAAAAGCAATCAGCCCCAGCATTTT. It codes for CASRLEGKSNQPQHF.

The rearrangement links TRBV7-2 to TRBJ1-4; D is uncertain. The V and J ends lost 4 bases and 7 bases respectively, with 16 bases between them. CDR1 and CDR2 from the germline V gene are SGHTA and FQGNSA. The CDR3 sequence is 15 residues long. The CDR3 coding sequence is TGTGCCAGCAGCTCACAAGGGAGGCAGAGTGAAAAACTGTTTTTT. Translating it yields CASSSQGRQSEKLFF.

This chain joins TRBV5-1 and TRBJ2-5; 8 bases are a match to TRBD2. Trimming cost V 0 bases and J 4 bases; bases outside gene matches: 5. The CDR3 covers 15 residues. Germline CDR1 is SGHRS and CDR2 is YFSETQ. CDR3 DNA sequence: TGCGCCAGCAGCTTGGGGTATAGCGGGGCAGAGACCCAGTACTTC. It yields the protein CASSLGYSGAETQYF.

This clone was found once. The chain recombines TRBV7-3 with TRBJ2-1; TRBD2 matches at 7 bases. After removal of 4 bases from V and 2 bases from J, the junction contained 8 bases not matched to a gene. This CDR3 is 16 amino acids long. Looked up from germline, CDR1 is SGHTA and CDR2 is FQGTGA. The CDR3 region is CASSSRTSAAYNEQFF. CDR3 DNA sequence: TGTGCCAGCAGCTCCCGTACTAGCGCTGCCTACAATGAGCAGTTCTTC.

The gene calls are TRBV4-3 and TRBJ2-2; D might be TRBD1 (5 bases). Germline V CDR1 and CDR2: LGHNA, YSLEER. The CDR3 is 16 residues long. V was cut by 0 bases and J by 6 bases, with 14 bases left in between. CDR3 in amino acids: CASSQDVPGKAGELFF. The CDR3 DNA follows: TGCGCCAGCAGCCAAGATGTTCCAGGGAAGGCCGGGGAGCTGTTTTTT.

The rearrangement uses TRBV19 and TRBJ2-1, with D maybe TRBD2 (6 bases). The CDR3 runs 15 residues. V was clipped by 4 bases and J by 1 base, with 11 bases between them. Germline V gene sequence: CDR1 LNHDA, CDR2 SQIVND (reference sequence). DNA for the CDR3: TGTGCCAGTAGTACTAGCGCGCTTTCCTACAATGAGCAGTTCTTC. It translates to CASSTSALSYNEQFF.

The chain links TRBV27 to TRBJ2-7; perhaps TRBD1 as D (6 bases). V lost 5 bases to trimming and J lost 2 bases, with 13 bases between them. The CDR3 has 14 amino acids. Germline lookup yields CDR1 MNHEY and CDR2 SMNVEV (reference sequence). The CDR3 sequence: CASSDGQSPYEQYF. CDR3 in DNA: TGTGCCAGCAGTGACGGACAGTCCCCCTACGAGCAGTACTTC.

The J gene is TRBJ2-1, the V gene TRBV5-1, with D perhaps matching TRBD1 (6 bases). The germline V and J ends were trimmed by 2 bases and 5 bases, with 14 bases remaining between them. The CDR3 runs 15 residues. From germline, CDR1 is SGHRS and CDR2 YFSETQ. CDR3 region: CASSLQGIEDNEQFF. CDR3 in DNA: TGCGCCAGCAGCTTACAGGGAATAGAGGACAATGAGCAGTTCTTC. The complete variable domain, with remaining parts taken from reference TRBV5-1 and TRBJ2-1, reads KAGVTQTPRYLIKTRGQQVTLSCSPISGHRSVSWYQQTPGQGLQFLFEYFSETQRNKGNFPGRFSGRQFSNSRSEMNVSTLELGDSALYLCASSLQGIEDNEQFFGPGTRLTVL.

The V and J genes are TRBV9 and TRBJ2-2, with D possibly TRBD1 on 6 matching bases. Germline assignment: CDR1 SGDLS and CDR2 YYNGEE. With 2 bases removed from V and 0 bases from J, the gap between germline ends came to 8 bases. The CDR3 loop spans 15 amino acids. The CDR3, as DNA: TGTGCCAGCAGCGTCCAGGGGACGAACACCGGGGAGCTGTTTTTT. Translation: CASSVQGTNTGELFF.

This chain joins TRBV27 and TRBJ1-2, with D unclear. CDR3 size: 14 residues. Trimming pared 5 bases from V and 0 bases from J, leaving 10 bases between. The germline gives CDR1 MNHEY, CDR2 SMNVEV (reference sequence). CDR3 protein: CASSPRPANYGYTF. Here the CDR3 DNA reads TGTGCCAGCAGTCCCCGCCCGGCTAACTATGGCTACACCTTC.

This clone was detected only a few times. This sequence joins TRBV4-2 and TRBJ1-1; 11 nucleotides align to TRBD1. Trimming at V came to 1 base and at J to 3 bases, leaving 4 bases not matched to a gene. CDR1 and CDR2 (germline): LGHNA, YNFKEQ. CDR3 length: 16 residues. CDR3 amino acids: CASSQVGQGDYTEAFF. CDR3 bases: TGTGCCAGCAGCCAAGTGGGACAGGGGGATTACACTGAAGCTTTCTTT.

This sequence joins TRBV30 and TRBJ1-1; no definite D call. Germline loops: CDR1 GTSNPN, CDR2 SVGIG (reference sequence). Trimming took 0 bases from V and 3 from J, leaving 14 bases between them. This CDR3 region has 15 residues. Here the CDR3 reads CAWSVEGGGYTEAFF. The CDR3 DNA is TGTGCCTGGAGTGTAGAGGGAGGAGGTTACACTGAAGCTTTCTTT.

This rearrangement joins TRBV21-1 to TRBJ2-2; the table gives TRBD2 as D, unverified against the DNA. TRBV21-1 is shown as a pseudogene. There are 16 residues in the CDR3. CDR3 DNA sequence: TGTGCCAGCAGCAAAAGGCCTAGCGGGGACACCGGGGAGCTGTTTTTT. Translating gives CASSKRPSGDTGELFF.

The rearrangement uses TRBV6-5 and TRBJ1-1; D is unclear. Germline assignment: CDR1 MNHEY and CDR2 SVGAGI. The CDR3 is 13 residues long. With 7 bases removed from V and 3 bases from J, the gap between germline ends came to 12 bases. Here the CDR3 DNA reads TGTGCCAGCACCGAGGAGGCGGACACTGAAGCTTTCTTT. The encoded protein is CASTEEADTEAFF.

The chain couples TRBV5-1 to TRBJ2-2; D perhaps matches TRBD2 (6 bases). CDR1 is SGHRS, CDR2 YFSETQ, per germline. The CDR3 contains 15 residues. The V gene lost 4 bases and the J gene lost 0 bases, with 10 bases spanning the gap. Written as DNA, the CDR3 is TGCGCCAGCAGCCAAAGCGGGCCGAACACCGGGGAGCTGTTTTTT. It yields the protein CASSQSGPNTGELFF. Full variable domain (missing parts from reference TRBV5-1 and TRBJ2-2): KAGVTQTPRYLIKTRGQQVTLSCSPISGHRSVSWYQQTPGQGLQFLFEYFSETQRNKGNFPGRFSGRQFSNSRSEMNVSTLELGDSALYLCASSQSGPNTGELFFGEGSRLTVL.